The entry below gives a single T cell receptor beta chain sequence along with its context. Its antigen remains undetermined. No clone much larger than this one lies a single base away; base qualities are absent. One collaborating source in Seattle enrolled patients during active infection and followed them longitudinally through the course of disease. Each collaborating institution followed its own protocols to collect whole blood in K2EDTA tubes. For TCRbeta analysis, collaborators shipped samples in one of three forms: frozen whole blood, isolated PBMCs, or DNA extracted from either of those sample types. V was cut back by 2 bases and J by 0 bases, leaving a gap of 5 bases between them. Measured from the cysteine to the phenylalanine, the CDR3 is 15 residues long. Left in the record is the CDR3 DNA by itself, 45 bases read in frame from the first base. From a lookup of the germline V gene, CDR1 and CDR2 are SGHTA and FQGTGA.

The record originates from a study of blood T cell repertoires in COVID-19 (TCRdb year 2020). For the study in its entirety: Samples from collaborators originated in the United States, Italy and Spain and spanned both the acute and convalescent phases of COVID-19. The prospective study material was composed of cDNA or gDNA derived from T cells, B-cell-depleted T cells, or PBMCs. Deeply sampled blood TCRbeta repertoires from subjects exposed to, actively infected with, or recovered from COVID-19 were included in the dataset. The repertoires were made available in a free public database intended to serve as a resource for research on the immune response to SARS-CoV-2. Samples were obtained from the ongoing ImmuneRACE study (first 160 participants) and from approximately 1,200 subjects provided by 6 global collaborators. The sample metadata nearly always contained a de-identified subject ID, COVID-19 status, age in years and sex. Where HLA class I and class II types were available, the types were taken from metadata supplied by the sample provider, not from assay-based typing. Points the paper makes about the study in general: The quantity of clinical and demographic metadata differed by source and by participant and was supplied without curation.

The immunoSEQ Assay, a bias-controlled multiplex PCR, was used to amplify TCRbeta CDR3 regions from genomic DNA. Concerning the study's data processing: Within the assay, amplification of reference gene primers was used to estimate how many nucleated cells each sample contained. To quantify the absolute abundance of each unique TCRbeta CDR3 rearrangement, sequence reads were collapsed and filtered. For each sample, productive Simpson clonality was calculated as the square root of Simpson's diversity index across productive rearrangements. Sourced from immuneACCESS, this table was stored by TCRdb with only in-frame sequences that have V and J called. A share of the clones is absent; for the studies checked, an unresolved V gene accounts for under half, and the remainder has no known explanation. V, J and clone size are those of that table, while D and trimming were read from the DNA. The sample includes hundreds of thousands of clones, with about 90% observed a single time. Clones ranked in the top ten supply about 10% of the sample.

The rearranged chain carries TRBV7-3 and TRBJ2-6; the D gene lacks a confident call. The source of this sequence is a woman aged 70-85 years with COVID-19, enrolled during active disease. Sequencing used peripheral blood. The DNA sequence is given as TGTGCCAGCAGCTTAGGTAGCTCTGGGGCCAACGTCCTGACTTTC. Its protein is CASSLGSSGANVLTF. Extended through the reference TRBV7-3 and TRBJ2-6 proteins, this CDR3 yields the full variable domain: GAGVSQTPSNKVTEKGKYVELRCDPISGHTALYWYRQSLGQGPEFLIYFQGTGAADDSGLPNDRFFAVRPEGSVSTLKIQRTERGDSAVYLCASSLGSSGANVLTFGAGSRLTVL.